One sample yielded the 22 T cell receptor beta chains listed below, sequenced in a study of blood T cell repertoires in COVID-19. Sequencing was performed with immunoSEQ multiplex PCR; in TCRdb, only in-frame clones are kept and a portion is missing. Of about 140,000 clones listed, roughly 80% are singletons. The specimen was peripheral blood. Receptor source: a man in his 70s who had recovered from COVID-19.

The chain combines TRBV19 with TRBJ2-3; tentatively, D is TRBD2 (6 bases). The CDR3 has 15 residues. V was cut by 5 bases and J by 0 bases, with 12 bases left in between. Germline V gene lookup returns CDR1 LNHDA and CDR2 SQIVND (reference sequence). The CDR3 loop is CASSGSGTSTDTQYF. CDR3 nucleotides: TGTGCCAGTAGTGGTAGCGGAACTAGCACAGATACGCAGTATTTT.

CDR3 protein: CASSYGTGNTGELFF. The CDR3 DNA reads TGCGCCAGCAGCTATGGGACAGGGAACACCGGGGAGCTGTTTTTT. This sequence joins TRBV5-1 and TRBJ2-2; TRBD1 matches 8 bases. Germline CDR1 is SGHRS and CDR2 is YFSETQ. Germline trimming cut 3 bases from V and 1 base from J; bases unmatched to any gene: 2. The CDR3 extends over 15 amino acids.

The V and J genes are TRBV6-2 or TRBV6-3 and TRBJ1-5, with 11 bases identical to TRBD1. Looked up from germline, CDR1 is MNHEY and CDR2 is SVGEGT. CDR3 length: 16 amino acids. Trimming removed 2 bases from V and 4 bases from J; junction bases left unmatched: 4. The CDR3 coding sequence is TGTGCCAGCAGTTACGCCGGGACAGGGGGTAATCAGCCCCAGCATTTT. The encoded protein is CASSYAGTGGNQPQHF.

DNA of the CDR3: TGTGCCAGTAGTAGACAGGGGGGTACCTCCTACGAGCAGTACTTC. Amino acid sequence: CASSRQGGTSYEQYF. V and J are TRBV19 and TRBJ2-7; 9 bases fit TRBD1. Trimming removed 4 bases from V and 0 bases from J; junction bases left unmatched: 4. Germline values: CDR1 LNHDA, CDR2 SQIVND (reference sequence). This CDR3 comprises 15 residues. The whole variable domain, filled in from reference TRBV19 and TRBJ2-7, reads DGGITQSPKYLFRKEGQNVTLSCEQNLNHDAMYWYRQDPGQGLRLIYYSQIVNDFQKGDIAEGYSVSREKKESFPLTVTSAQKNPTAFYLCASSRQGGTSYEQYFGPGTRLTVT.

This rearrangement joins TRBV19 to TRBJ1-5, with D perhaps matching TRBD1 (6 bases). This CDR3 contains 17 residues. Germline V gene sequence: CDR1 LNHDA, CDR2 SQIVND (reference sequence). V was shortened by 7 bases and J by 0 bases, with 19 bases between the two germline ends. The CDR3 DNA reads TGTGCCAGTACCAAGGGGGGGCGCGGATATAGCAATCAGCCCCAGCATTTT. Its translation is CASTKGGRGYSNQPQHF.

As regards this clone: The sample has other DNA sequences that encode this CDR3 too. This chain links TRBV27 with TRBJ2-2, with D perhaps matching TRBD1 (5 bases). CDR3 length: 14 residues. CDR1 and CDR2 (germline): MNHEY, SMNVEV (reference sequence). Trimming took 6 bases from V and 2 from J, leaving 10 bases between them. The CDR3 DNA reads TGTGCCAGCAGCCTTGACAGTAACACCGGGGAGCTGTTTTTT. Translated: CASSLDSNTGELFF.

This rearrangement joins TRBV7-8 to TRBJ2-3, with TRBD2 matching over 7 bases. Trimming at V came to 3 bases and at J to 3 bases, leaving 9 bases not matched to a gene. This CDR3 has 16 residues. The V gene's germline CDR1 is SGHVS and CDR2 FQNEAQ. CDR3 bases: TGTGCCAGCAGCTTTCTTACTGAGCGGGGTACAGATACGCAGTATTTT. Residues: CASSFLTERGTDTQYF.

The gene calls are TRBV5-6 and TRBJ2-2; TRBD1 matches 8 bases. Germline V gene data show CDR1 as SGHDT and CDR2 as YYEEEE. CDR3 length equals 15 residues. V was clipped by 2 bases and J by 1 base; unmatched bases: 1. This CDR3 reads CASSFGTGNTGELFF. CDR3 sequence (DNA): TGTGCCAGCAGCTTTGGGACAGGGAACACCGGGGAGCTGTTTTTT.

The rearrangement joins TRBV4-1 to TRBJ1-1; no definite D call. The V end was cut by 1 base, the J end by 2 bases, with 5 bases between. Germline V gives CDR1 MGHRA, CDR2 YSYEKL. The CDR3 has 13 amino acids. CDR3 region: CASSQGANTEAFF. CDR3 bases: TGCGCCAGCAGCCAAGGGGCAAACACTGAAGCTTTCTTT.

V is TRBV6-2 or TRBV6-3 and J is TRBJ1-1, with D tentatively TRBD1 (6 bases). Germline values: CDR1 MNHEY, CDR2 SVGEGT. Trimming left V 5 bases short and J 5 bases short, with 12 bases between. The CDR3 loop spans 13 amino acids. As DNA, the CDR3 is TGTGCCAGCAGTCTACAGGGCTTAACTGAAGCTTTCTTT. This encodes CASSLQGLTEAFF.

The V and J genes are TRBV27 and TRBJ1-1; a weak D match, TRBD1 (6 bases). V was cut by 5 bases and J by 4 bases, with 17 bases left in between. Germline V gene sequence: CDR1 MNHEY, CDR2 SMNVEV (reference sequence). This CDR3 has 15 amino acids. In DNA form, the CDR3 reads TGTGCCAGCAGTGCCTCAGGGACACTTGGCACTGAAGCTTTCTTT. Its translation: CASSASGTLGTEAFF.

The chain recombines TRBV5-1 with TRBJ1-1; D might be TRBD1 (6 bases). This CDR3 comprises 13 residues. The V and J ends lost 1 base and 4 bases respectively, with 8 bases between them. Germline lookup yields CDR1 SGHRS and CDR2 YFSETQ. The chain's CDR3 is CASSLSRGTEAFF. As DNA, the CDR3 is TGCGCCAGCAGCTTGTCCAGGGGCACTGAAGCTTTCTTT.

V is TRBV6-1 and J is TRBJ2-7; D unclear. Germline CDR1 is MNHNS and CDR2 is SASEGT. Between the trimmed V and J ends, which lost 0 bases and 0 bases, there was a span of 9 bases. CDR3 size: 15 residues. CDR3 sequence reads: CASSEAAESSYEQYF. CDR3 bases: TGTGCCAGCAGTGAAGCGGCCGAAAGCTCCTACGAGCAGTACTTC.

This clone was found a few times. The rearrangement uses TRBV2 and TRBJ2-4; D unclear. This CDR3 is built from 15 residues. Germline V gene data show CDR1 as SNHLY and CDR2 as FYNNEI. Deletions cut 6 bases from V and 0 bases from J, with 12 bases between. CDR3 nucleotides: TGTGCCAGCAGCCCTCCCCGCGGAGCCAAAAACATTCAGTACTTC. Protein: CASSPPRGAKNIQYF.

The chain uses TRBV29-1 and TRBJ2-7; no definite D call. This CDR3 is built from 13 residues. CDR1 is SQVTM, CDR2 ANQGSEA, per germline. V was clipped by 3 bases and J by 3 bases, with 12 bases between them. Here the CDR3 DNA reads TGCAGCGTTGAGGTCAACAGTGGCTACGAGCAGTACTTC. Translation gives CSVEVNSGYEQYF.

This clone appeared a single time. The chain recombines TRBV5-6 with TRBJ2-7, with D possibly matching TRBD1 (5 bases). Looked up from germline, CDR1 is SGHDT and CDR2 is YYEEEE. Trimming removed 0 bases at V and 6 bases at J, with 10 bases between. The CDR3 loop spans 13 amino acids. The CDR3 here is CASSLVRAAEQYF. CDR3 in DNA: TGTGCCAGCAGCTTGGTCAGGGCAGCCGAGCAGTACTTC. The complete variable domain, with remaining parts taken from reference TRBV5-6 and TRBJ2-7, reads DAGVTQSPTHLIKTRGQQVTLRCSPKSGHDTVSWYQQALGQGPQFIFQYYEEEERQRGNFPDRFSGHQFPNYSSELNVNALLLGDSALYLCASSLVRAAEQYFGPGTRLTVT.

The chain combines TRBV29-1 with TRBJ2-7; a possible D gene is TRBD2 (5 bases). CDR1 is SQVTM and CDR2 is ANQGSEA in the germline V gene. V lost 3 bases to trimming and J lost 3 bases, with 9 bases between them. CDR3 size: 12 residues. The CDR3 spells CSVEGEDYEQYF. Written as DNA, the CDR3 is TGCAGCGTTGAGGGAGAAGACTACGAGCAGTACTTC.

The V and J genes are TRBV3-1 (or the pseudogene TRBV3-2) and TRBJ2-7; 10 positions agree with TRBD2. Germline V lookup: CDR1 LGHDT, CDR2 YNNKEL (reference sequence). The CDR3 is 15 amino acids. The trim removed 3 bases at V and 0 bases at J, leaving 2 bases unmatched. The CDR3 sequence: CASSQTSGLSYEQYF. DNA of the CDR3: TGTGCCAGCAGCCAGACTAGCGGGCTCTCCTACGAGCAGTACTTC.

The J gene is TRBJ2-2, the V gene TRBV6-6; TRBD2 might be the D (5 bases). Germline loops: CDR1 MNHNY, CDR2 SVGAGI (reference sequence). The V and J ends lost 4 bases and 2 bases respectively, with 8 bases between them. The CDR3 spans 14 residues. The DNA for the CDR3 is TGTGCCAGCAGTTCGGGATACAACACCGGGGAGCTGTTTTTT. Protein: CASSSGYNTGELFF.

The chain has TRBV10-2 and TRBJ2-7, with 11 bases fitting TRBD2. J gave up 5 bases and V 6 bases, and 6 bases lay outside the gene matches. The CDR3 is 14 amino acids. Germline CDR1 and CDR2: WSHSY and SAAADI. The CDR3 coding sequence is TGCGCCAGCAGCCCTAGCGGGAGGTCGAACGAGCAGTACTTC. It is translated as CASSPSGRSNEQYF.

The rearrangement links TRBV4-1 to TRBJ2-1, with 7 bases lining up with TRBD2. The CDR3 contains 17 residues. The ends lost 3 bases at V and 0 bases at J; junction bases unmatched: 8. Looked up from germline, CDR1 is MGHRA and CDR2 is YSYEKL. The CDR3 protein is CASSHPMGGSSYNEQFF. CDR3 coding DNA: TGCGCCAGCAGCCACCCCATGGGCGGGAGCTCCTACAATGAGCAGTTCTTC.

The chain carries TRBV5-5 and TRBJ2-2, with 10 positions matching TRBD2. The CDR3 is made up of 15 amino acids. The ends lost 1 base at V and 6 bases at J; junction bases unmatched: 3. Germline lookup yields CDR1 SGHKS and CDR2 YYEKEE (reference sequence). The CDR3 DNA reads as TGTGCCAGCAGCTTGTTTGGACTAGCGGCCGGGGAGCTGTTTTTT. This encodes CASSLFGLAAGELFF.